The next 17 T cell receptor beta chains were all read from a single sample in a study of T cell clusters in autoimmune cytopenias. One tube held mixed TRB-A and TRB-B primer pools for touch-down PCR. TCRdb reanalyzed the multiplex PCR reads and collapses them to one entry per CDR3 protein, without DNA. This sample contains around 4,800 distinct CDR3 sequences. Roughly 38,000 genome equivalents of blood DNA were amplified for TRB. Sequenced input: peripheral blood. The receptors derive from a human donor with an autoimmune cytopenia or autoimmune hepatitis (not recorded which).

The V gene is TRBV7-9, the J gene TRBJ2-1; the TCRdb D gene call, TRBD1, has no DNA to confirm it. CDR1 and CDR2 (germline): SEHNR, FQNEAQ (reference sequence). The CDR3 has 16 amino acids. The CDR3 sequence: CASSFSGGRDYNEQFF.

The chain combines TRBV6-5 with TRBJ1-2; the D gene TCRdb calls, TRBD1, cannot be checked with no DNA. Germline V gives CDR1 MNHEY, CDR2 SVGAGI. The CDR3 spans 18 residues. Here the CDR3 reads CASRFRDRGLILFYGYTF.

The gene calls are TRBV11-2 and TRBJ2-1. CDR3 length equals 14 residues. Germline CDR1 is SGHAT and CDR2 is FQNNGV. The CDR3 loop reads CASSLDLWYNEQFF.

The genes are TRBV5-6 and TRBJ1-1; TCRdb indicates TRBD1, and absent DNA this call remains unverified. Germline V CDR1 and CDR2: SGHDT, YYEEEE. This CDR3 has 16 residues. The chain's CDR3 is CASSPYGTRLNTEAFF.

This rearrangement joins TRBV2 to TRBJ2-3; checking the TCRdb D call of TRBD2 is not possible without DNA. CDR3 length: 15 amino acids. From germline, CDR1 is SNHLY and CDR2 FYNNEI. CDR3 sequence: CASGVSGGGTDTQYF.

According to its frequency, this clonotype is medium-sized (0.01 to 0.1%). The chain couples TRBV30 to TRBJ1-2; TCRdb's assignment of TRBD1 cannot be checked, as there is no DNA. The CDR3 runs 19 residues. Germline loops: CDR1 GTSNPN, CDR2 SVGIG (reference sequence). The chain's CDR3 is CAWSVRGLGGSTSNYGYTF.

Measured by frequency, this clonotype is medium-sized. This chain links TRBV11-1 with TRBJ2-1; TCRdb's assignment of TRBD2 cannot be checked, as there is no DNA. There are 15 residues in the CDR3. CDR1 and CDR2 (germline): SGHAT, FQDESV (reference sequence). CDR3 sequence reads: CASSLALAGVSEQFF. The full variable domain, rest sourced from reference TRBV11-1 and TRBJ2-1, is EAEVAQSPRYKITEKSQAVAFWCDPISGHATLYWYRQILGQGPELLVQFQDESVVDDSQLPKDRFSAERLKGVDSTLKIQPAELGDSAMYLCASSLALAGVSEQFFGPGTRLTVL.

This CDR3 reads CASSLAASNTEAFF. V and J are TRBV7-2 and TRBJ1-1. The CDR3 totals 14 residues. CDR1 and CDR2 (germline): SGHTA, FQGNSA.

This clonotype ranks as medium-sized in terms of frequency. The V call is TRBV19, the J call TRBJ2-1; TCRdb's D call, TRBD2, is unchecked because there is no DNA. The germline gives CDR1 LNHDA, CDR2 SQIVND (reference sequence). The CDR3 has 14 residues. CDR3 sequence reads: CASSIVAGAGEQFF.

The CDR3 reads CSARVGGGNTGELFF. This chain connects TRBV20-1 to TRBJ2-2; lacking DNA, the TRBD1 call made by TCRdb goes unchecked. Germline V lookup: CDR1 DFQATT, CDR2 SNEGSKA (reference sequence). The CDR3 is 15 amino acids.

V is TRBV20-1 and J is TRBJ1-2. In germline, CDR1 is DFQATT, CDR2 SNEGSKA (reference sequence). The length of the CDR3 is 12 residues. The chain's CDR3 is CSAKEGLLGYTF.

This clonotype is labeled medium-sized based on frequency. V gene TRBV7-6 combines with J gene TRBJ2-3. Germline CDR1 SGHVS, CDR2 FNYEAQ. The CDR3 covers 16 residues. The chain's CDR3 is CASSLEASRSTDTQYF.

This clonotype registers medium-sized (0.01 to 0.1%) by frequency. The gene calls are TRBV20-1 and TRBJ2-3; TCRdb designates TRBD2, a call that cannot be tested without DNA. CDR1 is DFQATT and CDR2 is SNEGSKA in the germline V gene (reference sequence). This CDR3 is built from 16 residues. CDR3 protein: CSARQAVAGGTDTQYF.

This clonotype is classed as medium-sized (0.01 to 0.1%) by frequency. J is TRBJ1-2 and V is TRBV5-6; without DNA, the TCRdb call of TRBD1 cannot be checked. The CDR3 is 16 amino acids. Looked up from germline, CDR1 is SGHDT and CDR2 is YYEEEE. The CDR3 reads CASSFQDRVADYGYTF.

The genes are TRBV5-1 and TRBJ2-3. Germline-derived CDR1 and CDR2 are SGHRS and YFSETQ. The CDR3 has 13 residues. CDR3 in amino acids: CASSIPSTDTQYF.

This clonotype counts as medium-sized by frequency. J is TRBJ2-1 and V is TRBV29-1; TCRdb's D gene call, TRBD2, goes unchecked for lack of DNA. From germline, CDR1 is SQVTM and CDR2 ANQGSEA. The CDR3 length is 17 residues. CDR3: CSVLLRTSGSSFNEQFF.

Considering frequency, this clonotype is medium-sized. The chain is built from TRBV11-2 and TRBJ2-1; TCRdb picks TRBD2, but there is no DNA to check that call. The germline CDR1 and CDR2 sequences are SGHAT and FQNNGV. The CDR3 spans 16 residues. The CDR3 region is CASSSLTSGTYNEQFF.